These 26 T cell receptor beta chains were sequenced from one sample in a study of OX40 agonist ivuxolimab in advanced cancers. Sequenced by immunoSEQ multiplex PCR; TCRdb stores in-frame clones only, minus some. The table lists 72,000 or so clones, roughly 80% of them singletons, with roughly 4.7% in the top ten. The input for sequencing was CD4+ or CD8+ T cells sorted from blood, taken in a trial of the OX40 agonist ivuxolimab. These receptors were obtained from an adult with an advanced solid tumor such as melanoma, head and neck, liver or kidney cancer.

The gene calls are TRBV5-1 and TRBJ1-4; D not resolved. Trimming left V 0 bases short and J 8 bases short, with 14 bases between. Germline CDR1 is SGHRS and CDR2 is YFSETQ. There are 15 residues in the CDR3. The CDR3 DNA follows: TGCGCCAGCAGCTTGGAAGGGTGGCGAGAGGAAAAACTGTTTTTT. Protein: CASSLEGWREEKLFF. The full variable domain, its missing parts supplied by reference TRBV5-1 and TRBJ1-4, is KAGVTQTPRYLIKTRGQQVTLSCSPISGHRSVSWYQQTPGQGLQFLFEYFSETQRNKGNFPGRFSGRQFSNSRSEMNVSTLELGDSALYLCASSLEGWREEKLFFGSGTQLSVL.

The J gene is TRBJ2-7, the V gene TRBV5-1, with 7 bases fitting TRBD2. J lost 6 bases, V lost 4 bases, and 10 bases had no gene match. Germline CDR1 SGHRS, CDR2 YFSETQ. The CDR3 loop spans 14 amino acids. In DNA, the CDR3 is TGCGCCAGCAGCCCGGGAGGTTCTGGGGTCGAGCAGTACTTC. It is translated as CASSPGGSGVEQYF.

The CDR3 reads CASSQTGLLNTEAFF. CDR3 DNA: TGTGCCAGCAGCCAAACGGGACTGTTGAACACTGAAGCTTTCTTT. This sequence joins TRBV4-2 and TRBJ1-1, with a tentative D call TRBD1 (5 bases). The CDR3 sequence is 15 residues long. Germline V gene sequence: CDR1 LGHNA, CDR2 YNFKEQ. V was pared by 2 bases and J by 0 bases, with 10 bases between.

This clone was seen at least ten times. The chain joins TRBV4-1 to TRBJ2-3; 7 nucleotides align to TRBD2. This CDR3 is 15 amino acids long. J was trimmed by 3 bases and V by 0 bases; bases with no gene match: 3. CDR1 MGHRA and CDR2 YSYEKL come from the germline V gene. The DNA of the CDR3 is TGCGCCAGCAGCCAAGAGGAGCGGGGAACAGATACGCAGTATTTT. Translating it yields CASSQEERGTDTQYF.

The chain has TRBV10-2 and TRBJ2-3; 10 nucleotides line up with TRBD2. V gave up 4 bases and J gave up 6 bases; unmatched junction bases: 7. Germline CDR1 reads WSHSY; CDR2 reads SAAADI. The CDR3 is 15 residues long. The CDR3, as DNA: TGCGCCAGCAGTGCCACTAGCGGGGTCCGTGATACGCAGTATTTT. Its protein is CASSATSGVRDTQYF.

V is TRBV6-6 and J is TRBJ2-7; D not resolved. This CDR3 has 14 residues. Germline values: CDR1 MNHNY, CDR2 SVGAGI (reference sequence). V was cut by 2 bases and J by 0 bases, with 8 bases left in between. In nucleotides, the CDR3 is TGTGCCAGCAGTTACAGTAGAACCTCCTACGAGCAGTACTTC. This gives the protein CASSYSRTSYEQYF.

This clone was counted ten times or more. Other DNA sequences in the same sample also yield this CDR3. The V call is TRBV5-1, the J call TRBJ1-2; D not resolved. Germline V gene lookup returns CDR1 SGHRS and CDR2 YFSETQ. This CDR3 is built from 14 residues. V was pared by 3 bases and J by 2 bases, with 11 bases between. CDR3: CASSSLTTNYGYTF. For the CDR3, the DNA is TGCGCCAGCAGCTCACTGACGACGAACTATGGCTACACCTTC. The whole variable domain, filled in from reference TRBV5-1 and TRBJ1-2, reads KAGVTQTPRYLIKTRGQQVTLSCSPISGHRSVSWYQQTPGQGLQFLFEYFSETQRNKGNFPGRFSGRQFSNSRSEMNVSTLELGDSALYLCASSSLTTNYGYTFGSGTRLTVV.

CDR3 amino acids: CASSEQGGGGETQYF. In nucleotides, the CDR3 is TGTGCCAGCAGTGAACAAGGAGGGGGCGGAGAGACCCAGTACTTC. This rearrangement joins TRBV6-1 to TRBJ2-5, with D possibly TRBD1 on 7 matching bases. CDR3 length: 15 amino acids. V dropped 2 bases and J dropped 4 bases, with 14 bases sitting between them. Germline V gene lookup returns CDR1 MNHNS and CDR2 SASEGT.

The V call is TRBV5-6, the J call TRBJ2-3, with 9 bases aligning to TRBD2. The CDR3 covers 16 residues. V trimming: 3 bases; J trimming: 1 base; junction bases outside the gene matches: 6. The germline gives CDR1 SGHDT, CDR2 YYEEEE. CDR3 loop: CASSWAGGPGTDTQYF. As DNA, the CDR3 is TGTGCCAGCAGCTGGGCGGGGGGGCCGGGCACAGATACGCAGTATTTT.

This rearrangement joins TRBV2 to TRBJ1-1, with D perhaps matching TRBD1 (6 bases). CDR3 length: 13 amino acids. Germline V lookup: CDR1 SNHLY, CDR2 FYNNEI. Trimming took off 7 bases at V and 7 bases at J, with 16 bases between the two ends. In DNA form, the CDR3 reads TGTGCCAGCACCGGGGGGCCGTATGGTGAAGCTTTCTTT. It specifies CASTGGPYGEAFF.

The J gene is TRBJ2-7, the V gene TRBV5-1; the match to TRBD1 covers 10 bases. Trimming at V came to 4 bases and at J to 5 bases, leaving 9 bases not matched to a gene. The CDR3 has 15 amino acids. The germline V gene has CDR1 SGHRS and CDR2 YFSETQ. CDR3 residues: CASSNPGQGSNEQYF. CDR3 nucleotide sequence: TGCGCCAGCAGCAATCCGGGACAGGGGAGCAACGAGCAGTACTTC.

This clone was detected many times. The rearrangement uses TRBV18 and TRBJ2-7; tentative D call: TRBD2 (6 bases). The V gene's germline CDR1 is KGHSH and CDR2 LQKENI. Trimming removed 3 bases from V and 2 bases from J, with 14 bases in between. The CDR3 totals 15 residues. Here the CDR3 reads CASSPRARTTYEQYF. In DNA, the CDR3 is TGTGCCAGCTCACCGCGAGCTAGGACTACCTACGAGCAGTACTTC.

This sequence joins TRBV4-1 and TRBJ2-5; tentatively, D is TRBD1 (5 bases). Germline V lookup: CDR1 MGHRA, CDR2 YSYEKL. Between the trimmed V and J ends, which lost 0 bases and 9 bases, there was a span of 14 bases. This CDR3 contains 14 residues. The CDR3 loop is CASSQETGTQAQYF. The CDR3 DNA reads TGCGCCAGCAGCCAAGAAACAGGAACTCAGGCCCAGTACTTC.

CDR3 DNA sequence: TGTGCCAGCAGTGTTCAAGGAACGAATCAGCCCCAGCATTTT. Translated: CASSVQGTNQPQHF. The chain employs TRBV2 and TRBJ1-5; D ambiguous. CDR1 and CDR2 from the germline V gene are SNHLY and FYNNEI. This CDR3 has 14 residues. V was shortened by 4 bases and J by 4 bases, with 11 bases between the two germline ends. The full variable domain, completed using reference TRBV2 and TRBJ1-5, is EPEVTQTPSHQVTQMGQEVILRCVPISNHLYFYWYRQILGQKVEFLVSFYNNEISEKSEIFDDQFSVERPDGSNFTLKIRSTKLEDSAMYFCASSVQGTNQPQHFGDGTRLSIL.

The chain recombines TRBV5-5 with TRBJ2-7; TRBD1 matches 9 bases. V lost 4 bases to trimming and J lost 7 bases; unmatched junction nucleotides: 15. This CDR3 has 16 residues. Germline-derived CDR1 and CDR2 are SGHKS and YYEKEE (reference sequence). CDR3 coding DNA: TGTGCCAGCAGCCAAACAACAGGGGGCGTTTCGTGGGAGCAGTACTTC. It specifies CASSQTTGGVSWEQYF.

This clone was counted once. This chain uses TRBV6-5 with TRBJ1-2, with 8 bases matching TRBD1. Germline CDR1 and CDR2: MNHEY and SVGAGI. CDR3 size: 15 residues. V dropped 0 bases and J dropped 5; count of bases not matched to a gene: 5. The CDR3 spells CASSYSLTGGYGYTF. CDR3 nucleotide sequence: TGTGCCAGCAGTTACTCCCTTACAGGGGGTTATGGCTACACCTTC.

This clone was seen a handful of times. The gene calls are TRBV10-3 and TRBJ2-2, with 11 bases matching TRBD2. Germline V lookup: CDR1 ENHRY, CDR2 SYGVKD. CDR3 size: 18 residues. V was clipped by 6 bases and J by 5 bases; unmatched bases: 14. The CDR3 DNA sequence: TGTGCCATCAGGACCGGGACTAGCGGCCAGAGGGGGACCGGGGAGCTGTTTTTT. Translation: CAIRTGTSGQRGTGELFF.

The chain couples TRBV5-4 to TRBJ2-1; D remains unclear. CDR1 SGHNT and CDR2 YYREEE come from the germline V gene (reference sequence). Trimming shortened V by 4 bases and J by 2 bases, and 16 bases separated the two germline ends. CDR3 length: 16 residues. As DNA, the CDR3 is TGTGCCAGCAGCCGACGCCGGACCCAGACCTACAATGAGCAGTTCTTC. Translated: CASSRRRTQTYNEQFF.

This clone showed up just once. V is TRBV4-3 and J is TRBJ1-2; D ambiguous. V was cut by 0 bases and J by 4 bases, with 6 bases left in between. CDR1 is LGHNA and CDR2 is YSLEER in the germline V gene. This CDR3 region has 13 residues. CDR3 residues: CASSQETAYGYTF. CDR3 coding DNA: TGCGCCAGCAGCCAAGAGACGGCCTATGGCTACACCTTC.

This clone was seen once. The chain couples TRBV5-6 to TRBJ1-2; a possible D gene is TRBD1 (6 bases). Germline-derived CDR1 and CDR2 are SGHDT and YYEEEE. V was pared by 4 bases and J by 7 bases, with 14 bases between. The CDR3 runs to 13 residues. The CDR3 here is CASSPLKGGGYTF. The CDR3 nucleotides are TGTGCCAGCAGCCCCCTAAAGGGGGGTGGCTACACCTTC.

The chain couples TRBV29-1 to TRBJ1-2; D possibly corresponds to TRBD1 (6 bases). There are 12 residues in the CDR3. V was clipped by 4 bases and J by 4 bases, with 10 bases between them. Germline V lookup: CDR1 SQVTM, CDR2 ANQGSEA. CDR3 nucleotide sequence: TGCAGCGTTGGGGACATTACCTATGGCTACACCTTC. Encoded protein: CSVGDITYGYTF.

This clone was detected only a few times. The chain is built from TRBV6-5 and TRBJ1-5, with a tentative D call TRBD1 (6 bases). This CDR3 is 15 amino acids long. Germline values: CDR1 MNHEY, CDR2 SVGAGI. V was trimmed by 6 bases and J by 5 bases, leaving 17 bases between them. As DNA, the CDR3 is TGTGCCAGCAGCCTGAGCCGGGACACGTATCAGCCCCAGCATTTT. It specifies CASSLSRDTYQPQHF.

The V call is TRBV18, the J call TRBJ2-7; D not resolved. The germline V gene has CDR1 KGHSH and CDR2 LQKENI. This CDR3 is 16 amino acids long. The ends were cut back, 0 bases at V and 2 bases at J, with 14 bases in the middle. In DNA form, the CDR3 reads TGTGCCAGCTCACCACCGGGCATGGGCCTAACCTACGAGCAGTACTTC. Its protein is CASSPPGMGLTYEQYF. Together with reference TRBV18 and TRBJ2-7, the CDR3 gives the full variable domain: NAGVMQNPRHLVRRRGQEARLRCSPMKGHSHVYWYRQLPEEGLKFMVYLQKENIIDESGMPKERFSAEFPKEGPSILRIQQVVRGDSAAYFCASSPPGMGLTYEQYFGPGTRLTVT.

The rearrangement uses TRBV10-2 and TRBJ1-2, with no clear D. Germline values: CDR1 WSHSY, CDR2 SAAADI. CDR3 length equals 15 residues. With 6 bases removed from V and 8 bases from J, the gap between germline ends came to 22 bases. The CDR3 nucleotides are TGCGCCAGCAGCCCCAGCCCCAGCGTGCCTATGGGCTACACCTTC. As protein: CASSPSPSVPMGYTF.

The chain links TRBV25-1 to TRBJ2-1; TRBD2 aligns across 14 bases. Germline-derived CDR1 and CDR2 are MGHDK and SYGVNS. The CDR3 is 17 residues long. V was pared by 4 bases and J by 7 bases, with 9 bases of the junction left unmatched. The CDR3 DNA reads TGTGCCAGCAGTGGGAGCCCTGGGACTAGCGGGAGTAATGAGCAGTTCTTC. The encoded protein is CASSGSPGTSGSNEQFF.

In DNA, the CDR3 is TGCGCCAGCAGCTTGGACGCGAATTCACCCCTCCACTTT. Translating it yields CASSLDANSPLHF. The gene calls are TRBV5-1 and TRBJ1-6; the D is unclear. CDR1 is SGHRS and CDR2 is YFSETQ in the germline V gene. This CDR3 comprises 13 residues. Trimming took 0 bases from V and 7 from J, leaving 5 bases between them.